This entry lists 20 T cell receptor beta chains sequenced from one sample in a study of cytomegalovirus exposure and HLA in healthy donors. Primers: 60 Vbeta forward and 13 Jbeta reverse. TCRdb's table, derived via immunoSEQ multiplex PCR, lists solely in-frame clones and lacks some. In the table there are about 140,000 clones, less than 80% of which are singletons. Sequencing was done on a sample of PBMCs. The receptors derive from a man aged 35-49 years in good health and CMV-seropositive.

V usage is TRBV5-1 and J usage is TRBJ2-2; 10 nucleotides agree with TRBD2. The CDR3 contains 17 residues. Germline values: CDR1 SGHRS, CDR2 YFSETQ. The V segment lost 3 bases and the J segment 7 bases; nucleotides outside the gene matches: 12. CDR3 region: CASSSPRVAGGIGELFF. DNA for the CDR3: TGCGCCAGCAGCTCGCCGAGGGTAGCGGGAGGCATCGGGGAGCTGTTTTTT.

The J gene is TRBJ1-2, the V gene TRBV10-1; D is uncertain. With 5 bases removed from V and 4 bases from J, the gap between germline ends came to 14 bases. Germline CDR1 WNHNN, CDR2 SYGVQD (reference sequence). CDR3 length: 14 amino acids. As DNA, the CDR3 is TGCGCCAGCAGTTCCACTTCAAACCGCTATGGCTACACCTTC. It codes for CASSSTSNRYGYTF.

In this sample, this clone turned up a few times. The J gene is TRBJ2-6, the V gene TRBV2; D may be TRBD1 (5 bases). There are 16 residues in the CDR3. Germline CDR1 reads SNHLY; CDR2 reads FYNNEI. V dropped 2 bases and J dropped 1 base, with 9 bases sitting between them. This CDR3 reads CASSERGASGANVLTF. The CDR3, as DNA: TGTGCCAGCAGTGAAAGGGGCGCATCTGGGGCCAACGTCCTGACTTTC.

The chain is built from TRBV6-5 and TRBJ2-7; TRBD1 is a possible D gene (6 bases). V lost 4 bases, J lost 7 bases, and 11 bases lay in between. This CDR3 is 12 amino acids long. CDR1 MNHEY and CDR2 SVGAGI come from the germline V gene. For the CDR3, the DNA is TGTGCCAGCAGTTCCTACAGGGTAGAGCAGTACTTC. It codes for CASSSYRVEQYF.

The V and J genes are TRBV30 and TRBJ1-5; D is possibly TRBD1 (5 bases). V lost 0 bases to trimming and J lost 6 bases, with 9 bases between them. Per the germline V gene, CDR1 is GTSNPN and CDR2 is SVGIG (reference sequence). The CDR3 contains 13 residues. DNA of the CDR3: TGTGCCTGGAGTGTAGCCCAGGGTCAGCCCCAGCATTTT. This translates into CAWSVAQGQPQHF.

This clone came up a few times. In DNA, the CDR3 is TGCGCCAGCACGCGAACAGGGTCCGTTAGCACAGATACGCAGTATTTT. Protein: CASTRTGSVSTDTQYF. The chain employs TRBV5-1 and TRBJ2-3, with D possibly being TRBD1 (6 bases). The length of the CDR3 is 16 residues. Germline V gene lookup returns CDR1 SGHRS and CDR2 YFSETQ. The ends were cut back, 6 bases at V and 0 bases at J, with 17 bases in the middle.

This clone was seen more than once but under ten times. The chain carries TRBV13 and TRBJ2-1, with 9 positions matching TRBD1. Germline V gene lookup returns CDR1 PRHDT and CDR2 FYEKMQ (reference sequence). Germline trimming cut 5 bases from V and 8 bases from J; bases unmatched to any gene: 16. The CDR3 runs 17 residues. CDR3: CASSPNLGTGFGDEQFF. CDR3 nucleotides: TGTGCCAGCAGCCCAAATCTCGGGACAGGGTTTGGCGATGAGCAGTTCTTC.

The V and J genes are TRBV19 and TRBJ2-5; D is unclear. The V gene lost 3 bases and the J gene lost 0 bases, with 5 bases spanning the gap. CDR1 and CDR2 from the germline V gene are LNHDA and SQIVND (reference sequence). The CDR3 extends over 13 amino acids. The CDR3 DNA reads TGTGCCAGTAGTATGGGCTACCAAGAGACCCAGTACTTC. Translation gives CASSMGYQETQYF.

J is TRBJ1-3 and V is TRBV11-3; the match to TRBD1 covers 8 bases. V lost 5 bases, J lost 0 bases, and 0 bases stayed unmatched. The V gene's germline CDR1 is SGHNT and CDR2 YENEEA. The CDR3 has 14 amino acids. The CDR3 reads CASSDRGSGNTIYF. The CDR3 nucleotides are TGTGCCAGCAGCGACAGGGGCTCTGGAAACACCATATATTTT.

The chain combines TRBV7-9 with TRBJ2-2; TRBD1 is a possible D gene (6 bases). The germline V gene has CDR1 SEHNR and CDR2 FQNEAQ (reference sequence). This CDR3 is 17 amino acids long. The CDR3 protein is CAAPLTGTFTFTGELFF. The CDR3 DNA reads TGTGCAGCACCGCTAACAGGGACCTTTACATTCACCGGGGAGCTGTTTTTT.

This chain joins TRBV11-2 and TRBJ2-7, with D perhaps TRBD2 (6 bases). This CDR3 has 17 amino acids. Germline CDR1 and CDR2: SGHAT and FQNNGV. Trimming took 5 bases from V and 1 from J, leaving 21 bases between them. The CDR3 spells CASSHFFSGRASYEQYF. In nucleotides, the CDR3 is TGTGCCAGCAGCCACTTCTTTTCCGGGAGAGCTTCCTACGAGCAGTACTTC.

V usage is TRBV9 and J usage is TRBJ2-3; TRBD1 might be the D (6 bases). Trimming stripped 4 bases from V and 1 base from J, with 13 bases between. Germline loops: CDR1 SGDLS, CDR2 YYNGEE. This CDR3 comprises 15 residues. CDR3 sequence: CASSQQGYGTDTQYF. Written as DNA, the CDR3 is TGTGCCAGCAGCCAACAGGGCTATGGCACAGATACGCAGTATTTT.

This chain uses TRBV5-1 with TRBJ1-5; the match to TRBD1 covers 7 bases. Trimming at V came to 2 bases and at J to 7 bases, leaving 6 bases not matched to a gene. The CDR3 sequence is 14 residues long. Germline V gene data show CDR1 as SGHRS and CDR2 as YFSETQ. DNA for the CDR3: TGCGCCAGCAGCTTCCAGGGGGAAGGGCAGCCCCAGCATTTT. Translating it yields CASSFQGEGQPQHF.

CDR3 loop: CASSLAGPNTEAFF. The CDR3 coding sequence is TGTGCCAGCAGCTTAGCAGGGCCGAACACTGAAGCTTTCTTT. The V gene is TRBV13, the J gene TRBJ1-1; D perhaps matches TRBD1 (5 bases). This CDR3 is 14 amino acids long. The V end was cut by 1 base, the J end by 1 base, with 7 bases between. Per germline, CDR1 PRHDT and CDR2 FYEKMQ (reference sequence).

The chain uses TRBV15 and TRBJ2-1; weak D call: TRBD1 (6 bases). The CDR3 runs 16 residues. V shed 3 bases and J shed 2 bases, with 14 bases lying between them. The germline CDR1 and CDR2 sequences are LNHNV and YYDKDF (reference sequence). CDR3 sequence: CATSSTGWEAYNEQFF. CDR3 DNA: TGTGCCACCAGCAGTACAGGGTGGGAAGCCTACAATGAGCAGTTCTTC.

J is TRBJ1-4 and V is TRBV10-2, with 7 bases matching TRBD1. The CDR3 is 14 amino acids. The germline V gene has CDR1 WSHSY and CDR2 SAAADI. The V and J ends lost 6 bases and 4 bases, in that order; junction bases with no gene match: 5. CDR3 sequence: CASRGDSLNEKLFF. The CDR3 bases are TGCGCCAGCAGAGGGGACAGCCTTAATGAAAAACTGTTTTTT.

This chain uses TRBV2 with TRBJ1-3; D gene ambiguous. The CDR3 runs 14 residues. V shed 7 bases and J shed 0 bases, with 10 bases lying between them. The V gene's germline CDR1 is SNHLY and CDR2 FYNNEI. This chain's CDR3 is CASKEGTSGNTIYF. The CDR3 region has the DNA TGTGCCAGCAAGGAGGGTACCTCTGGAAACACCATATATTTT.

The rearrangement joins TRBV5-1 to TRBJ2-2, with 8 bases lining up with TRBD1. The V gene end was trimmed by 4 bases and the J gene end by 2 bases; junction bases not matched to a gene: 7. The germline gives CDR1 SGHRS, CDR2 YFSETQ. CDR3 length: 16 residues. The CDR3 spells CASSPAGTGNTGELFF. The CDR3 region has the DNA TGCGCCAGCAGCCCAGCCGGGACAGGAAACACCGGGGAGCTGTTTTTT.

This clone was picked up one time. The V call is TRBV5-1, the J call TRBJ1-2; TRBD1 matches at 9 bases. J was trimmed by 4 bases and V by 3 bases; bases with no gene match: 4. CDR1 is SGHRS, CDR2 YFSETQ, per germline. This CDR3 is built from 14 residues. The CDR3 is CASSSQGASYGYTF. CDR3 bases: TGCGCCAGCAGCTCACAGGGGGCCAGCTATGGCTACACCTTC.

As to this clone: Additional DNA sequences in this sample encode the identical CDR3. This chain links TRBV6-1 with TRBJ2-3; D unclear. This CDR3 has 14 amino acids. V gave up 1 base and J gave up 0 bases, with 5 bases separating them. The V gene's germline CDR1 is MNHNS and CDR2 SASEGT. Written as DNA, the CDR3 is TGTGCCAGCAGTGAAGATTCAAGCACAGATACGCAGTATTTT. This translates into CASSEDSSTDTQYF.